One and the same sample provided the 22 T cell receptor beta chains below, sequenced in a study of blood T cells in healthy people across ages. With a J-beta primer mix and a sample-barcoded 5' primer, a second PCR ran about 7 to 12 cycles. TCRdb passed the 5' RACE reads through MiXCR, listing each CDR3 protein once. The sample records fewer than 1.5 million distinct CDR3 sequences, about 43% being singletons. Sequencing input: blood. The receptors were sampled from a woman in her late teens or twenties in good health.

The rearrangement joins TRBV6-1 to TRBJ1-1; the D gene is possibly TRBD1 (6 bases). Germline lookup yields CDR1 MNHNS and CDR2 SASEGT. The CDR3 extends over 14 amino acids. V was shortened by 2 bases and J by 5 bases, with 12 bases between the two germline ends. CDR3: CASSESGARTEAFF. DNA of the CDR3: TGTGCCAGCAGTGAATCGGGGGCGCGGACTGAAGCTTTCTTT.

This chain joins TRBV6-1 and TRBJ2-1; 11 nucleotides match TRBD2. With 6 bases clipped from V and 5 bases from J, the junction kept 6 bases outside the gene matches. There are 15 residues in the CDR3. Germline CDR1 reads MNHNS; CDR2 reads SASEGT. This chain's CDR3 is CASSSIAGGHNEQFF. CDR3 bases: TGTGCCAGCAGCTCCATAGCGGGGGGGCACAATGAGCAGTTCTTC.

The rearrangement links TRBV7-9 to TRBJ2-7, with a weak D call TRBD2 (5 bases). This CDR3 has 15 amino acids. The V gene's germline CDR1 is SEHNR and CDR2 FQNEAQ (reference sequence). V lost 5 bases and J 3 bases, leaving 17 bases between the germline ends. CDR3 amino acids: CASSHSGGPNYEQYF. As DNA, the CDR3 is TGTGCCAGCAGCCATTCGGGCGGGCCTAACTACGAGCAGTACTTC.

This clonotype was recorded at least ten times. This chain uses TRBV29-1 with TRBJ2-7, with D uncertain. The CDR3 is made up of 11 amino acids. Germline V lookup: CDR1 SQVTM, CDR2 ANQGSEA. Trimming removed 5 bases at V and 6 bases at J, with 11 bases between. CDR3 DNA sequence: TGCAGCGTTTACGGAGCGTCCGAGCAGTACTTC. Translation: CSVYGASEQYF.

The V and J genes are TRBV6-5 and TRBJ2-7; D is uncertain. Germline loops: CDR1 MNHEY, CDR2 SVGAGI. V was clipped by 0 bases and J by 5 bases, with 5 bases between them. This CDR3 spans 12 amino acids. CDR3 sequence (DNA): TGTGCCAGCAGTTACTCGAAGGACGAGCAGTACTTC. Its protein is CASSYSKDEQYF.

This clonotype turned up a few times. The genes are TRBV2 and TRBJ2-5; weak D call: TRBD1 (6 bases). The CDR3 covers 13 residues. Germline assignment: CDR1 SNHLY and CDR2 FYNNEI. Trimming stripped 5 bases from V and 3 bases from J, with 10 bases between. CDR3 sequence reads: CASSSGHKETQYF. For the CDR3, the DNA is TGTGCCAGCAGTTCGGGACACAAAGAGACCCAGTACTTC.

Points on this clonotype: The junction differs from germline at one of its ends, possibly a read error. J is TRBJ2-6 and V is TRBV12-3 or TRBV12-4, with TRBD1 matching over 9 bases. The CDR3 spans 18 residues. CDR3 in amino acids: CVSSSSGTGYSGANVLTF. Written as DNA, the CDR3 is TGTGTCAGCAGTTCCTCCGGGACAGGGTACTCTGGGGCCAACGTCCTGACTTTC.

The CDR3 DNA follows: TGCGCCAGCAGCATCCCGGACGAGGAGACCCAGTACTTC. Translating it yields CASSIPDEETQYF. The V call is TRBV5-1, the J call TRBJ2-5; no clear D gene. The CDR3 spans 13 residues. From germline, CDR1 is SGHRS and CDR2 YFSETQ. Trimming removed 4 bases at V and 5 bases at J, with 12 bases between.

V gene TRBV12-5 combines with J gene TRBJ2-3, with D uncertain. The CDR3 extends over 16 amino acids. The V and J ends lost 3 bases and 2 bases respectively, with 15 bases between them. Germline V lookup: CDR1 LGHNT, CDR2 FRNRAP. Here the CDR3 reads CASGFQLETVTDTQYF. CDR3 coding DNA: TGTGCTAGTGGTTTCCAATTAGAAACCGTCACAGATACGCAGTATTTT.

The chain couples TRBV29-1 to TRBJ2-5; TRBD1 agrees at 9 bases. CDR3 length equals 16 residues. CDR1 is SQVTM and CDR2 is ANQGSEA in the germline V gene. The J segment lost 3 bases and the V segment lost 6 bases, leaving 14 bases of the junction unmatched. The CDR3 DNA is TGCAGCGTCGCGTACGATTCGACAGGGGGAAAAGAGACCCAGTACTTC. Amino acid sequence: CSVAYDSTGGKETQYF.

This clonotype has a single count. Here the CDR3 DNA reads TGTGCCTGGAGTGTTTCTTTGATAGGGGGGAGCAATCAGCCCCAGCATTTT. It encodes CAWSVSLIGGSNQPQHF. This chain connects TRBV30 to TRBJ1-5; perhaps TRBD1 as D (6 bases). Germline-derived CDR1 and CDR2 are GTSNPN and SVGIG (reference sequence). V was trimmed by 0 bases and J by 1 base, leaving 16 bases between them. This CDR3 is 17 amino acids long.

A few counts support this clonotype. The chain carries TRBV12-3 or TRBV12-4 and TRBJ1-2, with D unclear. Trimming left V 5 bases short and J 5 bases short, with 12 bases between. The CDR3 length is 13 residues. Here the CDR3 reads CASSPRVEYGYTF. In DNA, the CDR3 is TGTGCCAGCAGTCCACGGGTTGAATATGGCTACACCTTC.

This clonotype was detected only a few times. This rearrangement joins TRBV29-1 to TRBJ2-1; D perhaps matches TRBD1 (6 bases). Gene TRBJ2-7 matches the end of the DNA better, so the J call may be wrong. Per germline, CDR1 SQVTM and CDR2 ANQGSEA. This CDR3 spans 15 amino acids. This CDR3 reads CSVAITGSSYNEQYF. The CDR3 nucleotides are TGCAGCGTCGCAATTACAGGGAGCTCCTACAATGAGCAGTACTTC.

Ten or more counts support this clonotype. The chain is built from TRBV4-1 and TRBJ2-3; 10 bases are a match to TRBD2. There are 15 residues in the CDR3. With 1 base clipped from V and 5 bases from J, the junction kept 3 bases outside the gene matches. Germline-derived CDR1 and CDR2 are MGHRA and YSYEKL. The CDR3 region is CASSQGSSGRDTQYF. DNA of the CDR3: TGCGCCAGCAGCCAAGGGTCTAGCGGGAGAGATACGCAGTATTTT.

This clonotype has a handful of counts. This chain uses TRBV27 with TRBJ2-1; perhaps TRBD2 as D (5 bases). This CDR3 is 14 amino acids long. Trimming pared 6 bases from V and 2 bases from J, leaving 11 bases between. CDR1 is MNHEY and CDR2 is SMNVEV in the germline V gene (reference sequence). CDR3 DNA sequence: TGTGCCAGCAGAGAAGCGGCCCCCTACAATGAGCAGTTCTTC. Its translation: CASREAAPYNEQFF.

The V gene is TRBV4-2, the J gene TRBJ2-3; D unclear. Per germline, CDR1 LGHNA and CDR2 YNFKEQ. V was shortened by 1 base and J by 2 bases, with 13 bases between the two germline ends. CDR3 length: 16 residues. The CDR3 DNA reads TGTGCCAGCAGCCAAGCGATGACTTTGGCCACAGATACGCAGTATTTT. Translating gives CASSQAMTLATDTQYF.

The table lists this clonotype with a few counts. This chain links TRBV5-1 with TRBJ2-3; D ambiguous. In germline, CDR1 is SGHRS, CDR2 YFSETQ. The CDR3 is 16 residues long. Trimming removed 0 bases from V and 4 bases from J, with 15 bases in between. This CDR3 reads CASSLAGVLVADTQYF. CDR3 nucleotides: TGCGCCAGCAGCTTGGCCGGAGTTTTGGTCGCAGATACGCAGTATTTT.

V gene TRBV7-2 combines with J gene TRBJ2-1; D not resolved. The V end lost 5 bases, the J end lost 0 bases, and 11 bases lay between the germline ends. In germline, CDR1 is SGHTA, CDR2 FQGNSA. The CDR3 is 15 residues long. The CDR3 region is CASSNQINSYNEQFF. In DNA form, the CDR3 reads TGTGCCAGCAGCAATCAGATCAACTCCTACAATGAGCAGTTCTTC.

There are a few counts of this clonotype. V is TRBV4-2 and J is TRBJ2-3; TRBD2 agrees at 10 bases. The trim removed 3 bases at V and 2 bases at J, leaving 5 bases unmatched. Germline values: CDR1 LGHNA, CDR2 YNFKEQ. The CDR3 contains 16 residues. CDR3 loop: CASSQVSGGLTDTQYF. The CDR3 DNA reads TGTGCCAGCAGCCAGGTTAGCGGGGGGCTCACAGATACGCAGTATTTT.

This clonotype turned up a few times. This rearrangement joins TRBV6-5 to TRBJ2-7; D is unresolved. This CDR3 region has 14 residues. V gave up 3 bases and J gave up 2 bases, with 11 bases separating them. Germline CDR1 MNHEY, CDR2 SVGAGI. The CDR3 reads CASSYSTPTYEQYF. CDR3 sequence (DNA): TGTGCCAGCAGTTATTCGACACCGACCTACGAGCAGTACTTC.

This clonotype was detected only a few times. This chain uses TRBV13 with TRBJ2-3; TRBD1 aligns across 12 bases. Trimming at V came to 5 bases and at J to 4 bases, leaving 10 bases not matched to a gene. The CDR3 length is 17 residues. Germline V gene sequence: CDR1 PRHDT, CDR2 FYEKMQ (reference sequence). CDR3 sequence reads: CASSAKTGTGGADTQYF. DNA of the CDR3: TGTGCCAGCAGCGCGAAGACCGGGACAGGGGGCGCAGATACGCAGTATTTT.

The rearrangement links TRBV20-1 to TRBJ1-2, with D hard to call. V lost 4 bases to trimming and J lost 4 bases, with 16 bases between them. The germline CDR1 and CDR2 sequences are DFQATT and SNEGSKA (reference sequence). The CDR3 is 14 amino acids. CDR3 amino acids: CSAKVRKEGYGYTF. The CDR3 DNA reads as TGCAGTGCTAAGGTTCGCAAGGAGGGCTATGGCTACACCTTC.